The source of this T cell receptor beta chain is a study of blood T cell repertoires in COVID-19. Study-wide context: The analysed material was cDNA or gDNA that came from T cells, B-cell-depleted T cells, or PBMCs.

Original data processing: Using reference gene primer amplification, nucleated cell counts were estimated. Data came from immunoSEQ multiplex PCR; TCRdb stores just in-frame clones and leaves some out. V and J calls and clone size are given by that table; D and trimming were obtained from the DNA. The table lists some 370,000 clones, about 87% of them singletons. The CDR3 runs 16 residues. V dropped 2 bases and J dropped 2; count of bases not matched to a gene: 9. CDR1 is MNHEY, CDR2 SVGEGT, per germline. The gene calls are TRBV6-2 or TRBV6-3 and TRBJ2-7; 7 nucleotides align to TRBD1. Sequenced input: peripheral blood. The sequence derives from a woman aged 25 to 39 with COVID-19, enrolled during active disease. CDR3 region: CASSYPRQGVPYEQYF. The CDR3 DNA follows: TGTGCCAGCAGTTACCCCAGGCAGGGGGTTCCCTACGAGCAGTACTTC.